The next 8 T cell receptor beta chains were all read from a single sample in a study of shared clonotypes between healthy human individuals. The repertoire was sequenced with immunoSEQ multiplex PCR; TCRdb's copy has only in-frame clones and lacks some. The sample carries some 900,000 clones, 76% recorded once. The sample comprised memory CD4+ T cells sorted from blood. Subset described: CD45RA-negative fraction. The receptors were sampled from a man between 18 and 29 years old in good health.

The chain recombines TRBV6-5 with TRBJ2-7, with a weak D call TRBD1 (6 bases). Trimming removed 0 bases from V and 6 bases from J, with 15 bases in between. The CDR3 spans 15 residues. CDR1 is MNHEY, CDR2 SVGAGI, per germline. The CDR3 loop is CASSYSGQPRGEQYF. In DNA, the CDR3 is TGTGCCAGCAGTTACTCTGGACAGCCAAGGGGCGAGCAGTACTTC.

This chain uses TRBV7-8 with TRBJ2-3, with D perhaps TRBD1 (6 bases). Trimming shortened V by 5 bases and J by 3 bases, and 12 bases separated the two germline ends. CDR3 length: 14 amino acids. Germline V gene data show CDR1 as SGHVS and CDR2 as FQNEAQ. CDR3: CASSRERGTDTQYF. DNA of the CDR3: TGTGCCAGCAGCAGGGAAAGGGGGACAGATACGCAGTATTTT.

The J gene is TRBJ2-3, the V gene TRBV5-1; 10 bases map to TRBD2. This CDR3 is built from 16 residues. Germline V lookup: CDR1 SGHRS, CDR2 YFSETQ. V was clipped by 2 bases and J by 1 base; unmatched bases: 4. The CDR3 nucleotides are TGCGCCAGCAGCTTAAATCTAGCGGGGGGCACAGATACGCAGTATTTT. This encodes CASSLNLAGGTDTQYF.

In its sample, this clone was seen once. V usage is TRBV9 and J usage is TRBJ1-4; D unclear. CDR3 length: 16 residues. V was clipped by 4 bases and J by 0 bases, with 13 bases between them. From germline, CDR1 is SGDLS and CDR2 YYNGEE. The CDR3 coding sequence is TGTGCCAGCAGCCCAACTTTGGACCCAACTAATGAAAAACTGTTTTTT. This translates into CASSPTLDPTNEKLFF.

The chain is built from TRBV29-1 and TRBJ2-7; the D gene is possibly TRBD2 (7 bases). The CDR3 loop spans 13 amino acids. Per the germline V gene, CDR1 is SQVTM and CDR2 is ANQGSEA. Trimming removed 5 bases from V and 7 bases from J, with 18 bases in between. Here the CDR3 DNA reads TGCAGCGTTCAGGCAGGGACTACAGGGGAGCAGTACTTC. Protein product: CSVQAGTTGEQYF.

This clone was counted once. The chain carries TRBV7-2 and TRBJ2-5; TRBD2 might be the D (5 bases). The CDR3 is 13 amino acids. In germline, CDR1 is SGHTA, CDR2 FQGNSA. Trimming took off 3 bases at V and 5 bases at J, with 10 bases between the two ends. The CDR3 sequence is CASSFGLSETQYF. As DNA, the CDR3 is TGTGCCAGCAGCTTTGGACTTAGCGAGACCCAGTACTTC.

The chain links TRBV7-2 to TRBJ1-2, with D maybe TRBD1 (5 bases). The V gene lost 2 bases and the J gene lost 4 bases, with 17 bases spanning the gap. This CDR3 comprises 16 residues. Germline lookup yields CDR1 SGHTA and CDR2 FQGNSA. The CDR3 is CASSLNSGIQGYGYTF. In DNA form, the CDR3 reads TGTGCCAGCAGCTTAAATTCAGGGATTCAGGGCTATGGCTACACCTTC.

The V gene is TRBV6-1, the J gene TRBJ2-7, with D possibly matching TRBD1 (6 bases). Looked up from germline, CDR1 is MNHNS and CDR2 is SASEGT. The CDR3 sequence is 15 residues long. Deletions cut 4 bases from V and 3 bases from J, with 16 bases between. The CDR3 here is CASSVEADRYYEQYF. As DNA, the CDR3 is TGTGCCAGCAGTGTGGAAGCGGACAGATACTACGAGCAGTACTTC.